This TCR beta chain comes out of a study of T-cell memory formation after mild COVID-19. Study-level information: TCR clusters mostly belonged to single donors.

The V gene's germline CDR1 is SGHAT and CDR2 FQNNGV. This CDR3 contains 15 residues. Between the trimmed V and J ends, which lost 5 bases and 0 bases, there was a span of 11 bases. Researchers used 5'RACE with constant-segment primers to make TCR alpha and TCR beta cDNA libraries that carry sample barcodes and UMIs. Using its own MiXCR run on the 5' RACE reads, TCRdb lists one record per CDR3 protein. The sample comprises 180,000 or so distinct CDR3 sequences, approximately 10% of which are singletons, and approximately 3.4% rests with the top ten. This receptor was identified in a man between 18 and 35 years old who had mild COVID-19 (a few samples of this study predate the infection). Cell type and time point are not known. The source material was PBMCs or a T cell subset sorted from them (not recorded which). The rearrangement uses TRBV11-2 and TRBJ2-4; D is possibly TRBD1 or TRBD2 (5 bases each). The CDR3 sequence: CASSTGDLAKNIQYF. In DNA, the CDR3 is TGTGCCAGCAGCACCGGGGACCTAGCCAAAAACATTCAGTACTTC.